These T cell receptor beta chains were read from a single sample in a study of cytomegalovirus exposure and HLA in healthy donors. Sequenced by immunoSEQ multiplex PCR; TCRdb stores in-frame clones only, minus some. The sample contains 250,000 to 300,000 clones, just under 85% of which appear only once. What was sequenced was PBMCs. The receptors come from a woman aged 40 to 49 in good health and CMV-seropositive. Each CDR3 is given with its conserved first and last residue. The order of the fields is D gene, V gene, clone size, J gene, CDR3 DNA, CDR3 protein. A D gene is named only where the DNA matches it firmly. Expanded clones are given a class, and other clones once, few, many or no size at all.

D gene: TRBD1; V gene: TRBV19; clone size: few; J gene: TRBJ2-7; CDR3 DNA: TGTGCCAGTAGTATCGGGACAGGGGGCGCGTCCTACGAGCAGTACTTC; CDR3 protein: CASSIGTGGASYEQYF
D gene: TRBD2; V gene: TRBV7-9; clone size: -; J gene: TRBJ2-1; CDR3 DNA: TGTGCCAGCAGCAGAGGGCTAGCGGGAATTGAGCAGTTCTTC; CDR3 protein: CASSRGLAGIEQFF
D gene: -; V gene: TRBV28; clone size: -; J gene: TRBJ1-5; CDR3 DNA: TGTGCCAGCAGTTTAACTCAGGGAGGAAGCAATCAGCCCCAGCATTTT; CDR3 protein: CASSLTQGGSNQPQHF
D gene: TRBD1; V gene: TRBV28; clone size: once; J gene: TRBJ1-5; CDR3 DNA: TGTGCCAGCAGGGGGACAGGGGGCCTTCAGCCCCAGCATTTT; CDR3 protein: CASRGTGGLQPQHF
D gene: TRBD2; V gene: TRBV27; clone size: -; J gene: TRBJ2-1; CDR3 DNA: TGTGCCAGTTCAGGACTAGCGGAATACAATGAGCAGTTCTTC; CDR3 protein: CASSGLAEYNEQFF
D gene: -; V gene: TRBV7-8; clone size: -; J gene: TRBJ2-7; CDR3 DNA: TGTGCCAGCAGCCGTACTGTACCCTCCTACGAGCAGTACTTC; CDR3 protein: CASSRTVPSYEQYF
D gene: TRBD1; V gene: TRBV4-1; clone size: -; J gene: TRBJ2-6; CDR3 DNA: TGCGCCAGCAGCCAAGATGGGCGGGACAGGTTTAACTCTGGGGCCAACGTCCTGACTTTC; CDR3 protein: CASSQDGRDRFNSGANVLTF
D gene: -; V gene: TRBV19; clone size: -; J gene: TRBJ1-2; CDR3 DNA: TGTGCCAGTAGTATGTCGGGACAAGTAGCTAACTATGGCTACACCTTC; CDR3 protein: CASSMSGQVANYGYTF
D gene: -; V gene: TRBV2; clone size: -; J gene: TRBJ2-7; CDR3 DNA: TGTGCCAGCAGCGTTTACGAGCAGTACTTC; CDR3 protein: CASSVYEQYF
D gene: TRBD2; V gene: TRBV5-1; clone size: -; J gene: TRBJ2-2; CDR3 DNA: TGCGCCAGCACCGTAGCGGGAGGGCCGGGCGGGGAGCTGTTTTTT; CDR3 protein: CASTVAGGPGGELFF
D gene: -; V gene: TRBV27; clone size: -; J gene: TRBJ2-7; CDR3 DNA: TGTGCCAGTGGGTGGGGCCCACGATCCTACGAGCAGTACTTC; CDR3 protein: CASGWGPRSYEQYF